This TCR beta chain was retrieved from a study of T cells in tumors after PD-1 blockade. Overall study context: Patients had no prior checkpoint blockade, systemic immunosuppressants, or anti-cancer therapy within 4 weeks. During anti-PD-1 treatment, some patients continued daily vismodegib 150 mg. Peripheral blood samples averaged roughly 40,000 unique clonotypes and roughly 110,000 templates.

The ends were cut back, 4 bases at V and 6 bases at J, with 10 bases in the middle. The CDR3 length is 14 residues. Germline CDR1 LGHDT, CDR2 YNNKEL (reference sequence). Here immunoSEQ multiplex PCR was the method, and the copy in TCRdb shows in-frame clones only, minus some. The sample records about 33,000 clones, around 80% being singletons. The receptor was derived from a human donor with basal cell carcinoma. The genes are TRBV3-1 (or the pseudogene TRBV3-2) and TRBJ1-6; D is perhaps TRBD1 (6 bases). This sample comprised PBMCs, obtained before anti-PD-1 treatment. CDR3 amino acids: CASSRLGANSPLHF. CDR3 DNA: TGTGCCAGCAGCCGGTTGGGGGCTAATTCACCCCTCCACTTT.